A single sample gave rise to the 13 T cell receptor beta chains below, sequenced in a study of PD-1 blockade in classical Hodgkin lymphoma. Some clones are missing from TCRdb's copy, which holds only in-frame ones; the method was immunoSEQ multiplex PCR. Among roughly 140,000 clones listed, 78% were seen once. Every patient had relapsed following autologous stem cell transplantation, and cohorts differed in brentuximab vedotin exposure. The sequencing used peripheral blood mononuclear cells (PBMCs), collected before the second cycle of nivolumab. The receptors originated from a human donor with classical Hodgkin lymphoma.

This clone was detected a few times. The gene calls are TRBV12-5 and TRBJ2-2; 9 bases fit TRBD2. V lost 0 bases and J lost 5; bases outside the gene matches: 7. There are 17 residues in the CDR3. Germline CDR1 LGHNT, CDR2 FRNRAP. In DNA form, the CDR3 reads TGTGCTAGTGGTTTGGTACGGAGTAGCGGGAGAACCGGGGAGCTGTTTTTT. Residues: CASGLVRSSGRTGELFF.

The chain couples TRBV6-5 to TRBJ2-1; 9 bases map to TRBD2. The germline CDR1 and CDR2 sequences are MNHEY and SVGAGI. Trimming took 7 bases from V and 9 from J; bases not matched to a gene: 10. The CDR3 is made up of 14 amino acids. In DNA form, the CDR3 reads TGTGCCAGCACAAACGGCGGGGGGGACACTGAGCAGTTCTTC. It specifies CASTNGGGDTEQFF.

The rearrangement joins TRBV2 to TRBJ1-2; the D gene is possibly TRBD1 (6 bases). V lost 2 bases and J lost 6, with 10 bases in between. Germline CDR1 reads SNHLY; CDR2 reads FYNNEI. The CDR3 contains 13 residues. CDR3 region: CASSEPQGNGYTF. For the CDR3, the DNA is TGTGCCAGCAGTGAACCTCAGGGGAATGGCTACACCTTC.

The chain recombines TRBV7-3 with TRBJ2-2; no clear D gene. The V end lost 7 bases, the J end lost 1 base, and 7 bases lay between the germline ends. Looked up from germline, CDR1 is SGHTA and CDR2 is FQGTGA. The length of the CDR3 is 13 residues. In DNA, the CDR3 is TGTGCCAGCACCGACGGGAACACCGGGGAGCTGTTTTTT. Its translation: CASTDGNTGELFF. Drawing the rest from reference TRBV7-3 and TRBJ2-2, the complete variable domain is GAGVSQTPSNKVTEKGKYVELRCDPISGHTALYWYRQSLGQGPEFLIYFQGTGAADDSGLPNDRFFAVRPEGSVSTLKIQRTERGDSAVYLCASTDGNTGELFFGEGSRLTVL.

A remark on this clone: One end of the junction is discordant with germline, which a read error may explain. V is TRBV7-3 and J is TRBJ2-5, with D perhaps matching TRBD2 (6 bases). In germline, CDR1 is SGHTA, CDR2 FQGTGA. CDR3 length equals 14 residues. DNA of the CDR3: TGTGCCAGCAGCTTAAACGGGAGACAAGGGACCCAGTACTTC. As protein: CASSLNGRQGTQYF.

The genes are TRBV7-9 and TRBJ1-1, with 9 nucleotides matching TRBD1. CDR1 and CDR2 (germline): SEHNR, FQNEAQ (reference sequence). The junction had 1 base not matched to a gene; V was cut back by 3 bases and J by 5 bases. The CDR3 is 13 residues long. DNA of the CDR3: TGTGCCAGCAGCTTTGGGACAGGGACTGAAGCTTTCTTT. It translates to CASSFGTGTEAFF.

This clone was counted once. The chain combines TRBV9 with TRBJ2-3; 8 positions match TRBD1. Germline V gene sequence: CDR1 SGDLS, CDR2 YYNGEE. This CDR3 is 16 amino acids long. Germline trimming cut 0 bases from V and 2 bases from J; bases unmatched to any gene: 5. CDR3 protein: CASSVGSGGNTDTQYF. The CDR3 bases are TGTGCCAGCAGCGTAGGCTCAGGGGGCAACACAGATACGCAGTATTTT.

The rearrangement joins TRBV6-5 to TRBJ1-2; a possible D gene is TRBD1 (6 bases). Germline V lookup: CDR1 MNHEY, CDR2 SVGAGI. V lost 6 bases to trimming and J lost 8 bases, with 10 bases between them. This CDR3 comprises 11 residues. CDR3 in amino acids: CASRSGGGYTF. The CDR3 bases are TGTGCCAGCAGATCGGGGGGCGGCTACACCTTC.

On this clone: The same CDR3 can be traced to other DNA sequences in this sample. The CDR3 sequence: CASSVAGQGNYGYTF. For the CDR3, the DNA is TGTGCCAGCAGCGTAGCGGGACAGGGGAACTATGGCTACACCTTC. The rearrangement links TRBV9 to TRBJ1-2; 10 bases line up with TRBD1. CDR1 SGDLS and CDR2 YYNGEE come from the germline V gene. The CDR3 has 15 amino acids. The V gene end was trimmed by 0 bases and the J gene end by 2 bases; junction bases not matched to a gene: 1.

This clone appeared once. The J gene is TRBJ2-7, the V gene TRBV9; possible D gene TRBD1, 6 bases. V was shortened by 0 bases and J by 4 bases, with 20 bases between the two germline ends. The germline V gene has CDR1 SGDLS and CDR2 YYNGEE. CDR3 length equals 17 residues. CDR3 amino acids: CASSVGLAMGALYEQYF. In DNA form, the CDR3 reads TGTGCCAGCAGCGTAGGGTTGGCTATGGGGGCTCTGTACGAGCAGTACTTC.

This clone was counted between two and nine times. The chain combines TRBV5-3 with TRBJ1-6; no clear D gene. TRBV5-3 is labeled an ORF, and its function is uncertain. The V gene lost 8 bases and the J gene lost 1 base, with 7 bases spanning the gap. The CDR3 length is 13 residues. The CDR3 coding sequence is TGTGCCAGGGGTTTATCCTATAATTCACCCCTCCACTTT. Translating gives CARGLSYNSPLHF.

This clone showed up just once. The chain joins TRBV6-6 to TRBJ1-1; no clear D. The V end was cut by 2 bases, the J end by 6 bases, with 1 base between. CDR3 size: 10 residues. Germline assignment: CDR1 MNHNY and CDR2 SVGAGI (reference sequence). CDR3 protein: CASSYAEAFF. CDR3 nucleotides: TGTGCCAGCAGTTACGCTGAAGCTTTCTTT.

The genes are TRBV18 and TRBJ2-7; unclear D gene. The germline V and J ends were trimmed by 6 bases and 6 bases, with 12 bases remaining between them. The CDR3 is 12 amino acids. CDR1 KGHSH and CDR2 LQKENI come from the germline V gene. CDR3 in amino acids: CASSKEGSEQYF. The CDR3 region has the DNA TGTGCCAGCTCGAAAGAAGGGTCCGAGCAGTACTTC.